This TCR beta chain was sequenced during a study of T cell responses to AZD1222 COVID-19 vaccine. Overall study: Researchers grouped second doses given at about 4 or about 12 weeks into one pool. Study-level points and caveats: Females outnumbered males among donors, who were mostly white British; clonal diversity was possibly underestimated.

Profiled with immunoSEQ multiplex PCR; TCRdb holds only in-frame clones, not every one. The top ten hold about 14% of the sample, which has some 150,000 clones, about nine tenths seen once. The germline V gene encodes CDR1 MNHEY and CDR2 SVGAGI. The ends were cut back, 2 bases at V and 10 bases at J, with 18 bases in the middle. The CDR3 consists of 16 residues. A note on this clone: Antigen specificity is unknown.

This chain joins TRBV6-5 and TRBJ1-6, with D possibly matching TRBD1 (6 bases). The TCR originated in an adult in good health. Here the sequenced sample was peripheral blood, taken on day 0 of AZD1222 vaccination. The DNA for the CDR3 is TGTGCCAGCAGTTACGACGGGGGGGCTTCTAGCTCACCCCTCCACTTT. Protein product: CASSYDGGASSSPLHF.